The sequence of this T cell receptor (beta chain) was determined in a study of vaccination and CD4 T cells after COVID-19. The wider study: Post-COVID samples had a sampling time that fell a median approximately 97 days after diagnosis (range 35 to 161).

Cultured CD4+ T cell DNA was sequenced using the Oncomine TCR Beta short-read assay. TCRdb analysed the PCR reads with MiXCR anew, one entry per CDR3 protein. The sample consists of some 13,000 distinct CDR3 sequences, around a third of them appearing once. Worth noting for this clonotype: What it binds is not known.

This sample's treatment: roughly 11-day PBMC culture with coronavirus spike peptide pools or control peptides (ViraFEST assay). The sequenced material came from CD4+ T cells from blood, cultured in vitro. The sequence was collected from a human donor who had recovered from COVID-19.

The CDR3 nucleotides read TGCGCCAGCAGCAGGACAGGGTCCCCCTCCTACGAGCAGTACTTC. It yields the protein CASSRTGSPSYEQYF. This chain connects TRBV5-1 to TRBJ2-7; 8 nucleotides match TRBD1. Germline V gene lookup returns CDR1 SGHRS and CDR2 YFSETQ. The length of the CDR3 is 15 residues. After removal of 4 bases from V and 0 bases from J, the junction contained 6 bases not matched to a gene.